This T cell receptor beta chain was sequenced during a study of blood T cell repertoires in COVID-19. About the study: Acute-phase and convalescent COVID-19 samples originated in the United States, Italy and Spain. T cells, B-cell-depleted T cells, or PBMCs provided the cDNA or gDNA that served as material.

This table comes from immunoSEQ multiplex PCR, and its TCRdb copy is limited to in-frame clones, with some not included. The sample records roughly 55,000 clones, 85% to 90% being singletons. The V end was cut by 0 bases, the J end by 2 bases, with 7 bases between. The CDR3 loop spans 13 amino acids. CDR1 and CDR2 from the germline V gene are SQVTM and ANQGSEA. The rearrangement uses TRBV29-1 and TRBJ1-2; tentative D call: TRBD1 (5 bases). Material: peripheral blood. The TCR sequence derives from a man in his 70s with active COVID-19. CDR3 region: CSVEDQGNYGYTF. In nucleotides, the CDR3 is TGCAGCGTTGAAGATCAGGGAAACTATGGCTACACCTTC.